This TCR beta chain derives from a study of vaccination effects on CD4 cells after COVID-19. After expansion with viral peptide pools in the ViraFEST assay, antigen-specific CD4+ T cells were sequenced. After around nine days in culture, the CD4+ T cells were isolated. The individual was infected with SARS-CoV-2 between March and December 2020, as confirmed by PCR. A peptide pool from HIV-1 Nef constituted the negative control culture. Deletions cut 3 bases from V and 11 bases from J, with 16 bases between. The CDR3 loop spans 13 amino acids. Assay used: immunoSEQ multiplex PCR; TCRdb lists only in-frame clones, some missing. The sample carries 45,000 to 70,000 clones, more than 75% recorded once. Concerning this clone: The antigen remains undetermined.

Sequencing was performed on CD4+ T cells from PBMCs cultured with HIV peptides, taken before COVID-19 vaccination. Regarding subset: HIV-1 Nef peptide pool negative control/reference culture. The chain couples TRBV12-3 or TRBV12-4 to TRBJ1-1; tentative D call: TRBD1 (5 bases). The origin of this receptor is a human donor who had a prior SARS-CoV-2 infection. CDR3 bases: TGTGCCAGCAGTTTCCAATCGTTGGGGGGGGCTTTCTTT. This gives the protein CASSFQSLGGAFF.